This T cell receptor (beta chain) was retrieved from a study of blood T cells in healthy people across ages. The germline gives CDR1 SGHAT, CDR2 FQNNGV. Trimming shortened V by 1 base and J by 3 bases, and 10 bases separated the two germline ends. CDR3 size: 14 residues. Together with a sample-barcoded 5' primer, a J-beta primer mix was included in a second PCR lasting about 6 to 11 cycles. A single record per CDR3 protein comes from TCRdb applying MiXCR to the 5' RACE reads. The table has hundreds of thousands of distinct CDR3 sequences, around two fifths seen once. This clonotype was seen a few times. Its antigen is still unknown. Whole-study findings and limits: The study found TCR beta diversity correlated strongly with naive T cell percentage.

This sequence was found in a man aged 80 or over in good health. The source material was blood. The chain carries TRBV11-2 and TRBJ2-7; no clear D. This CDR3 reads CASSLAGPLYEQYF. The CDR3 DNA reads TGTGCCAGCAGCTTAGCGGGCCCCCTCTACGAGCAGTACTTC.